These 30 T cell receptor beta chains came from one sample sequenced in a study of tumour-infiltrating T cells in Burkitt lymphoma. The method was immunoSEQ multiplex PCR; TCRdb's version includes in-frame clones alone and lacks a portion of them. Found here are around 9,200 clones, less than 65% of them singletons; the top ten hold more than 5%. The sample was tumor tissue. The receptors were gathered from a human donor with diffuse large B-cell lymphoma.

This clone was recorded only once. V and J are TRBV20-1 and TRBJ2-7; no definite D call. The CDR3 covers 11 residues. CDR1 is DFQATT and CDR2 is SNEGSKA in the germline V gene (reference sequence). Trimming cost V 5 bases and J 3 bases, with 8 bases left between them. CDR3 nucleotide sequence: TGCAGTGCTTACAACATCTACGAGCAGTACTTC. Protein product: CSAYNIYEQYF.

J is TRBJ1-4 and V is TRBV9, with D tentatively TRBD1 (6 bases). CDR3 length: 16 amino acids. Deletions cut 4 bases from V and 7 bases from J, with 20 bases between. Germline-derived CDR1 and CDR2 are SGDLS and YYNGEE. The CDR3 loop reads CASSLQKGGWGEKLFF. The DNA of the CDR3 is TGTGCCAGCAGCCTCCAAAAGGGGGGTTGGGGTGAAAAACTGTTTTTT.

This clone was detected only a few times. The chain has TRBV19 and TRBJ1-1, with 8 bases matching TRBD1. Germline-derived CDR1 and CDR2 are LNHDA and SQIVND (reference sequence). With V trimmed by 4 bases and J by 3 bases, 4 bases remained unmatched. This CDR3 contains 14 residues. The CDR3 spells CASSRTGLDTEAFF. In DNA form, the CDR3 reads TGTGCCAGTAGTAGGACAGGGCTAGACACTGAAGCTTTCTTT.

The chain joins TRBV4-2 to TRBJ1-2, with TRBD1 matching over 8 bases. The CDR3 runs to 17 residues. Trimming took 0 bases from V and 7 from J; bases not matched to a gene: 13. Germline V gene data show CDR1 as LGHNA and CDR2 as YNFKEQ. CDR3 sequence reads: CASSQDWRGQGGRGYTF. Written as DNA, the CDR3 is TGTGCCAGCAGCCAAGATTGGCGTGGACAGGGCGGCCGTGGCTACACCTTC.

V gene TRBV5-4 combines with J gene TRBJ2-6; D is ambiguous. In germline, CDR1 is SGHNT, CDR2 YYREEE (reference sequence). This CDR3 has 17 amino acids. V was cut by 3 bases and J by 2 bases, with 15 bases left in between. In DNA form, the CDR3 reads TGTGCCAGCAGCTCCCGAATTGGGTTAGCTGGGGCCAACGTCCTGACTTTC. Encoded protein: CASSSRIGLAGANVLTF. The full variable domain, with the rest looked up from reference TRBV5-4 and TRBJ2-6, is ETGVTQSPTHLIKTRGQQVTLRCSSQSGHNTVSWYQQALGQGPQFIFQYYREEENGRGNFPPRFSGLQFPNYSSELNVNALELDDSALYLCASSSRIGLAGANVLTFGAGSRLTVL.

This clone has a handful of counts. The genes are TRBV11-2 and TRBJ1-6; D remains ambiguous. The V gene lost 2 bases and the J gene lost 10 bases, with 12 bases spanning the gap. The CDR3 covers 14 residues. Germline V gene sequence: CDR1 SGHAT, CDR2 FQNNGV. Written as DNA, the CDR3 is TGTGCCAGCAGCTTACGGGCGGGTGGATCACCCCTCCACTTT. Translated, it gives CASSLRAGGSPLHF.

By share, this clone counts as large. CDR3 residues: CASSSGNSPLHF. The CDR3 bases are TGTGCCAGCAGCTCAGGGAATTCACCCCTCCACTTT. This chain joins TRBV7-9 and TRBJ1-6, with D maybe TRBD1 (5 bases). The CDR3 loop spans 12 amino acids. CDR1 SEHNR and CDR2 FQNEAQ come from the germline V gene (reference sequence). Trimming cost V 4 bases and J 7 bases, with 5 bases left between them.

This clone was counted once. This chain uses TRBV4-1 with TRBJ2-7; no firm D call. Germline CDR1 and CDR2: MGHRA and YSYEKL. This CDR3 has 13 amino acids. Trimming removed 0 bases at V and 2 bases at J, with 5 bases between. CDR3 bases: TGCGCCAGCAGCCAAGAGGAGACCTACGAGCAGTACTTC. It codes for CASSQEETYEQYF.

V and J are TRBV19 and TRBJ2-7; D might be TRBD2 (5 bases). V lost 3 bases and J lost 2, with 14 bases in between. Per the germline V gene, CDR1 is LNHDA and CDR2 is SQIVND (reference sequence). This CDR3 has 15 amino acids. CDR3 bases: TGTGCCAGTAGTATTCTTTCCGCCGGGACCTACGAGCAGTACTTC. It translates to CASSILSAGTYEQYF.

This clone rates as medium-sized. The rearrangement joins TRBV18 to TRBJ1-1, with 10 bases lining up with TRBD1. Per the germline V gene, CDR1 is KGHSH and CDR2 is LQKENI. The CDR3 totals 14 residues. J lost 5 bases, V lost 3 bases, and 3 bases had no gene match. CDR3 sequence reads: CASSPRTGGTEAFF. The CDR3 nucleotides read TGTGCCAGCTCACCGAGGACAGGGGGTACTGAAGCTTTCTTT.

The chain combines TRBV5-1 with TRBJ2-3; D gene ambiguous. This CDR3 has 14 amino acids. V was pared by 3 bases and J by 0 bases, with 8 bases between. The germline CDR1 and CDR2 sequences are SGHRS and YFSETQ. The CDR3 sequence is CASSYSSSTDTQYF. CDR3 coding DNA: TGCGCCAGCAGCTACAGTTCTAGCACAGATACGCAGTATTTT.

The V call is TRBV2, the J call TRBJ1-2, with TRBD1 as a possible D gene (6 bases). This CDR3 contains 14 residues. V lost 11 bases and J 2 bases, leaving 18 bases between the germline ends. Germline V gene lookup returns CDR1 SNHLY and CDR2 FYNNEI. The CDR3 region has the DNA TGTGCCTCCTCTAGGACAGTCAAGAACTATGGCTACACCTTC. Amino acids: CASSRTVKNYGYTF.

The V and J genes are TRBV2 and TRBJ1-5; D not certain. Between the trimmed V and J ends, which lost 3 bases and 4 bases, there was a span of 7 bases. This CDR3 has 13 amino acids. Germline V CDR1 and CDR2: SNHLY, FYNNEI. The CDR3 DNA sequence: TGTGCCAGCAGTGAGGAAGGGAATCAGCCCCAGCATTTT. As protein: CASSEEGNQPQHF.

J is TRBJ2-1 and V is TRBV30, with 8 bases aligning to TRBD2. Germline CDR1 reads GTSNPN; CDR2 reads SVGIG (reference sequence). V trimming: 4 bases; J trimming: 9 bases; junction bases outside the gene matches: 5. The CDR3 has 12 residues. CDR3 region: CAWTGGHFEQFF. CDR3 nucleotide sequence: TGTGCCTGGACGGGGGGGCATTTTGAGCAGTTCTTC.

The chain joins TRBV29-1 to TRBJ1-5; 9 bases align to TRBD1. CDR1 is SQVTM and CDR2 is ANQGSEA in the germline V gene. The CDR3 sequence is 14 residues long. V was pared by 6 bases and J by 0 bases, with 3 bases of the junction left unmatched. The CDR3 region is CSVVTGGSNQPQHF. Here the CDR3 DNA reads TGCAGCGTCGTGACAGGGGGTAGCAATCAGCCCCAGCATTTT.

The V gene is TRBV5-1, the J gene TRBJ1-1; perhaps TRBD1 as D (6 bases). The CDR3 runs to 15 residues. CDR1 and CDR2 (germline): SGHRS, YFSETQ. Trimming shortened V by 4 bases and J by 4 bases, and 17 bases separated the two germline ends. The CDR3 coding sequence is TGCGCCAGCAGCCCCGGGGGAGGGGGGAGCACTGAAGCTTTCTTT. Translation: CASSPGGGGSTEAFF.

This clone is deemed medium-sized. The J gene is TRBJ1-1, the V gene TRBV27; D call uncertain. V was pared by 6 bases and J by 1 base, with 6 bases between. Germline V gene sequence: CDR1 MNHEY, CDR2 SMNVEV (reference sequence). This CDR3 region has 12 residues. This CDR3 is CASRSRNTEAFF. The CDR3 bases are TGTGCCAGCAGGAGTAGGAACACTGAAGCTTTCTTT.

The J gene is TRBJ1-3, the V gene TRBV7-2, with D possibly being TRBD1 (6 bases). The germline V gene has CDR1 SGHTA and CDR2 FQGNSA. The CDR3 runs 15 residues. The germline V and J ends were trimmed by 5 bases and 2 bases, with 13 bases remaining between them. The CDR3 region is CASSVSGTPGNTIYF. Here the CDR3 DNA reads TGTGCCAGCAGCGTATCGGGGACACCTGGAAACACCATATATTTT.

The chain couples TRBV6-5 to TRBJ2-7; D gene unclear. V lost 2 bases and J 0 bases, leaving 8 bases between the germline ends. Germline CDR1 MNHEY, CDR2 SVGAGI. This CDR3 is 14 amino acids long. CDR3 in DNA: TGTGCCAGCAGTTACACGGAAAGCTCCTACGAGCAGTACTTC. This codes for CASSYTESSYEQYF.

The chain combines TRBV6-6 with TRBJ1-1; no clear D. Per germline, CDR1 MNHNY and CDR2 SVGAGI (reference sequence). This CDR3 is 14 amino acids long. V was clipped by 2 bases and J by 1 base, with 8 bases between them. The CDR3 DNA is TGTGCCAGCAGTTACGGGCGGACGAACACTGAAGCTTTCTTT. It encodes CASSYGRTNTEAFF.

The V call is TRBV10-3, the J call TRBJ2-7; D possibly corresponds to TRBD1 (5 bases). The CDR3 covers 12 residues. The germline CDR1 and CDR2 sequences are ENHRY and SYGVKD. Trimming took off 10 bases at V and 3 bases at J, with 13 bases between the two ends. Here the CDR3 reads CATRVGLYEQYF. The CDR3 bases are TGTGCCACCAGGGTGGGCCTCTACGAGCAGTACTTC.

The chain couples TRBV2 to TRBJ1-4; D is uncertain. In germline, CDR1 is SNHLY, CDR2 FYNNEI. This CDR3 has 15 residues. The ends were cut back, 7 bases at V and 4 bases at J, with 16 bases in the middle. The CDR3 region is CASNPTGYFNEKLFF. The CDR3 DNA sequence: TGTGCCAGCAACCCAACGGGGTACTTTAATGAAAAACTGTTTTTT.

This chain links TRBV29-1 with TRBJ1-2; unclear D gene. The CDR3 loop spans 12 amino acids. The germline CDR1 and CDR2 sequences are SQVTM and ANQGSEA. Trimming took off 4 bases at V and 2 bases at J, with 8 bases between the two ends. CDR3 coding DNA: TGCAGCGTTGGGGATCCAAACTATGGCTACACCTTC. It translates to CSVGDPNYGYTF.

The chain uses TRBV19 and TRBJ2-2; 10 bases fit TRBD2. The CDR3 runs to 15 residues. Trimming took 3 bases from V and 4 from J; bases not matched to a gene: 2. Looked up from germline, CDR1 is LNHDA and CDR2 is SQIVND (reference sequence). The CDR3 is CASSILAGVTGELFF. CDR3 bases: TGTGCCAGTAGTATTCTAGCGGGGGTCACCGGGGAGCTGTTTTTT.

This chain joins TRBV18 and TRBJ1-6, with D possibly TRBD1 on 6 matching bases. V gave up 3 bases and J gave up 8 bases, with 11 bases separating them. Germline V gives CDR1 KGHSH, CDR2 LQKENI. The CDR3 sequence is 14 residues long. Written as DNA, the CDR3 is TGTGCCAGCTCACCGTCAGGGGATGATTCACCCCTCCACTTT. Translating gives CASSPSGDDSPLHF.

This chain links TRBV19 with TRBJ1-5, with TRBD1 matching 10 bases. V was clipped by 7 bases and J by 7 bases; unmatched bases: 10. Germline CDR1 reads LNHDA; CDR2 reads SQIVND (reference sequence). This CDR3 comprises 15 residues. The CDR3 loop reads CASTQDRGLGQPQHF. Here the CDR3 DNA reads TGTGCCAGTACCCAAGACAGGGGGCTGGGACAGCCCCAGCATTTT.

The chain carries TRBV21-1 and TRBJ1-5. TRBV21-1 is a listed pseudogene. The CDR3 is made up of 18 amino acids. The CDR3 DNA is TGTGCCAGCAGCAAAGTCGTGAGGGGGACTCAATACAATCAGCCCCAGCATTTT. This sequence encodes CASSKVVRGTQYNQPQHF.

V usage is TRBV7-9 and J usage is TRBJ2-5; no clear D. This CDR3 spans 14 amino acids. V gave up 5 bases and J gave up 1 base, with 11 bases separating them. Germline assignment: CDR1 SEHNR and CDR2 FQNEAQ (reference sequence). The CDR3 sequence is CASSPEYSQETQYF. CDR3 DNA sequence: TGTGCCAGCAGCCCCGAGTACTCCCAAGAGACCCAGTACTTC.

The chain is built from TRBV19 and TRBJ2-7, with D perhaps assigned TRBD1 or TRBD2 (5 bases each). Trimming stripped 0 bases from V and 2 bases from J, with 11 bases between. Germline assignment: CDR1 LNHDA and CDR2 SQIVND (reference sequence). CDR3 length: 15 amino acids. The CDR3 protein is CASSIDHGGTYEQYF. DNA for the CDR3: TGTGCCAGTAGTATAGATCATGGGGGAACCTACGAGCAGTACTTC.

The J gene is TRBJ1-6, the V gene TRBV27; the match to TRBD1 covers 8 bases. J was trimmed by 9 bases and V by 6 bases; bases with no gene match: 4. This CDR3 comprises 13 residues. CDR1 and CDR2 (germline): MNHEY, SMNVEV (reference sequence). CDR3 nucleotide sequence: TGTGCCAGCAGCAGGGGGCGAAGTTCACCCCTCCACTTT. Amino acids: CASSRGRSSPLHF.